Each of the 5 T cell receptor beta chains below was sequenced from the same sample in a study of blood T cell repertoires in COVID-19. TCRdb's table, derived via immunoSEQ multiplex PCR, lists solely in-frame clones and lacks some. The data show 120,000 or so clones, almost 90% seen once. Sequenced material: peripheral blood. Receptors originate from a woman aged 60-70 years with COVID-19, enrolled during active disease.

This chain uses TRBV11-2 with TRBJ1-1; TRBD1 matches at 9 bases. In germline, CDR1 is SGHAT, CDR2 FQNNGV. The CDR3 has 14 residues. V lost 6 bases to trimming and J lost 0 bases; unmatched junction nucleotides: 2. Here the CDR3 DNA reads TGTGCCAGCAGGCGGACAGGGGTGAACACTGAAGCTTTCTTT. It translates to CASRRTGVNTEAFF.

This chain connects TRBV12-3 or TRBV12-4 to TRBJ1-4; 7 nucleotides align to TRBD1. V was pared by 6 bases and J by 7 bases, with 2 bases of the junction left unmatched. CDR3 length equals 12 residues. CDR3 sequence reads: CASRAGGEKLFF. CDR3 sequence (DNA): TGTGCCAGCAGGGCAGGGGGTGAAAAACTGTTTTTT.

The chain is built from TRBV20-1 and TRBJ2-7; 10 nucleotides agree with TRBD2. The CDR3 consists of 15 residues. The ends lost 3 bases at V and 1 base at J; junction bases unmatched: 6. Per germline, CDR1 DFQATT and CDR2 SNEGSKA (reference sequence). The CDR3 loop is CSASKAGGRSYEQYF. CDR3 DNA: TGCAGTGCTAGTAAAGCGGGGGGGCGGTCCTACGAGCAGTACTTC.

The genes are TRBV2 and TRBJ1-6, with D maybe TRBD1 (5 bases). The CDR3 spans 14 residues. The germline V gene has CDR1 SNHLY and CDR2 FYNNEI. V lost 10 bases and J 5 bases, leaving 15 bases between the germline ends. The DNA of the CDR3 is TGTGCCAACACCCAGGGCCTAAATAATTCACCCCTCCACTTT. It is translated as CANTQGLNNSPLHF.

The chain uses TRBV4-3 and TRBJ2-7; 15 positions match TRBD2. J gave up 3 bases and V 0 bases, and 12 bases lay outside the gene matches. There are 20 residues in the CDR3. Germline lookup yields CDR1 LGHNA and CDR2 YSLEER. The CDR3 spells CASSQDMTGTSGGHIYEQYF. CDR3 coding DNA: TGCGCCAGCAGCCAAGATATGACCGGGACTAGCGGGGGGCACATCTACGAGCAGTACTTC.